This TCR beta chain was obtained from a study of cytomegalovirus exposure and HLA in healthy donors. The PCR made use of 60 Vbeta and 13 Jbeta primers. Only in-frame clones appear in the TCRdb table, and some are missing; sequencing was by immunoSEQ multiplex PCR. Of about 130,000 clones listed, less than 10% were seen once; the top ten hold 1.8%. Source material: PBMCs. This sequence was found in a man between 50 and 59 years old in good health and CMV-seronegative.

The CDR3 here is CASSVGLGTSSYEQYF. For the CDR3, the DNA is TGTGCCAGCAGCGTAGGTTTGGGGACTAGCTCCTACGAGCAGTACTTC. The gene calls are TRBV9 and TRBJ2-7; 8 nucleotides line up with TRBD2. After removal of 0 bases from V and 0 bases from J, the junction contained 5 bases not matched to a gene. The CDR3 sequence is 16 residues long. Germline assignment: CDR1 SGDLS and CDR2 YYNGEE.